This T cell receptor beta chain was found in a study of cytomegalovirus exposure and HLA in healthy donors (dated by TCRdb to the late 2010s). Notes on the research overall: In an earlier analysis of approximately 640 of the donors, 250 to 350 Gb of sequence data and 90 million to 130 million unique TCR beta sequences from 150 million to 200 million T cells were reported. An early release covering 500 to 750 HLA-typed donors comprised about 300 gigabases of sequencing data and tens of millions of unique TCR sequences. The genetic ancestry cluster associated with self-reported Caucasian donors included roughly 84% of the roughly 390 genotyped donors. The aim of the study was to test whether cataloging public T cell receptors could identify signatures of past pathogen exposure. The study used immunosequencing to profile the T cell repertoires of several hundred subjects and linked those repertoires to cytomegalovirus serostatus. Along with the roughly 700-subject first cohort, a separate validation cohort of over 90 different subjects was used. To predict cytomegalovirus infection status, the study brought together high-throughput TCR immunosequencing, statistical association of individual TCRs with disease status, and machine learning. In a later analysis, previously published TCR beta repertoires from several hundred donors were re-analyzed and high-resolution HLA genotyping was added so that TCR occurrence patterns could be studied. In the later analysis, no new phenotypic data were used to find candidate immune exposures; instead, reliance was placed on TCR beta sequences and their occurrence across donors. To decide whether each TCR beta V gene segment behaved as functional or pseudogenic, an earlier analysis of some 580 of the donors relied on high-throughput TCR beta sequencing. Donor age, sex, ethnicity and CMV serostatus were collected together with the repertoire data. In a later genetic analysis, genome-wide SNP genotypes for about three fifths of the roughly 670 donors were used, and that subset was treated as a discovery cohort. Every discovery cohort repertoire had been produced on one sequencing platform. Class I and class II HLA loci were covered by the typing at four-digit resolution. Typing coverage differed by locus: A, B, C, DRB1 and DQB1 were typed in about 620-640 donors, DQA1 in approximately 520, DPA1 in 600 to 610, and DPB1 in 400 to 490. About five DR-DQ haplotypes were handled as single units for association and clustering, since linkage in the cohort was strong. Among 398 genotyped donors of the cohort, an average of about 240,000 unique TCR beta nucleotide sequences were sequenced per donor, 15% to 20% of them non-productive.

As to this clone: Its antigen has not been determined. No base quality information exists; no much larger clone differs at one position.

Library construction relied on the immunoSEQ multiplex PCR assay. A mixture of 60 forward primers for TCR Vbeta segments and 13 reverse primers for TCR Jbeta segments was used in the multiplex PCR. The CDR3 region of rearranged TCR beta genes was amplified from genomic DNA with a multiplex PCR assay. The Illumina HiSeq System was used to sequence the amplified TCR beta libraries as 87-base-pair reads. On the authors' methods: Across the 640 or so repertoires, a later analysis counted tens of millions of unique TCR beta chains, some 11 million of which were shared by at least two donors. Raw reads were error-corrected and collapsed into unique sequences by a nearest-neighbor algorithm in which closely related sequences were merged to remove PCR and sequencing errors. CDR3 sequences were aligned to IMGT reference sequences to assign V, D and J gene segments. For a sequence to be retained, a match of at least six nucleotides was required to both a V gene segment and a J gene segment. Rearrangements were classified as productive when the CDR3 lacked stop codons and remained in frame with V and J, and all other rearrangements were classified as non-productive. Following IMGT convention, CDR3 was defined as the stretch from the second conserved V-encoded cysteine to the conserved J-encoded phenylalanine. The earlier analysis of about 590 of the donors excluded sequences that lacked an unambiguous match to a single V gene segment. In an earlier analysis of 500 to 750 of the donors, V segments were called functional above 56.7% productive rearrangements and were called segregating when the between-donor standard deviation exceeded 5%. A statistical classification framework was built to diagnose cytomegalovirus status from the catalog of TCR beta chain sequences. In a later analysis, TCR nucleotide sequences were compared against IMGT/GENE-DB human TR gene sequences so that V and J genes could be assigned. In a later analysis, CDR3 sequences and most-parsimonious VDJ recombination scenarios were assigned using the TCRdist pipeline. In a later analysis, each TCR beta chain was defined by its CDR3 amino acid sequence together with its V-gene family, and reads lacking a unique V-gene family were excluded. In a later analysis, approximately 590 highly shared, low-generation-probability nucleotide sequences were removed to address suspected cross-contamination and a sequencing artifact. A later analysis calculated a clonal expansion index for each public chain from normalized within-repertoire ranks of inferred template counts. Generation probabilities in a later analysis came from a VDJ recombination model fitted to out-of-frame rearrangements, and those results were checked against IGoR. In a later analysis, hypergeometric tests were used to score TCR-TCR, TCR-HLA and TCR-CMV co-occurrence, with a repertoire-size bias correction applied to TCR pairs. A later analysis estimated false discovery rates by permuting HLA or CMV assignments 20 times. In a later analysis, co-occurring TCRs were grouped using DBSCAN, with TCRdist sequence similarity added in when clustering inside HLA-allele-positive subsets. Co-occurrence clustering excluded repertoires with fewer than 30,000 or more than 120,000 public chains, plus five with anomalous nucleotide sharing. The table was pulled from immuneACCESS by TCRdb, which kept in-frame rearrangements only. Such tables lose some clones; where checked, under half of the loss comes from unresolved V genes, and the rest has no known cause. The V and J calls and clone size are taken from that table; D and trimming were inferred from the DNA. The sample contains around 140,000 clones, over 65% of them found a single time. The top ten hold 1.5% of the sample.

On the study overall, not on this receptor specifically: In the study, some 160 TCR beta chains were listed as associated with cytomegalovirus. At a false discovery rate of 0.05, a later analysis linked about 17,000 TCR beta sequences to specific HLA alleles. Correlated functional status among segregating V segments might be attributable to linkage disequilibrium, but an unknown experimental factor could not be ruled out. Only TCR beta chains were sequenced in this cohort, and the absence of alpha or paired-chain data limited detectable features. According to a later analysis, TCR association rates differed among HLA loci, with DRB1 alleles showing the most associated TCRs and HLA-C alleles showing the fewest. The authors suggested that the approach could potentially be generalized to other disease states and immunological phenotypes. Broadly in line with IMGT annotations, most TCR beta V segments showed up in productive rearrangements about 90% or about 30% of the time in an earlier analysis of several hundred of the donors. Some IMGT-functional V segments, including TRBV6-2 and TRBV6-3, could not be told apart with the 87-base-pair reads, so those segments were excluded. For the cohort, immune exposure information was limited to CMV serostatus. A further reported finding was that TCR beta sequences accurately predicted the HLA-A and HLA-B alleles for most subjects in the first cohort. The earlier analysis of almost 600 of the donors excluded about 16 rarely observed V segments, including chromosome 9 orphons, because counts were too low. Across donors, most TCR sequences were observed very rarely, whereas some public TCRs were present in many individuals. Compared with equally common non-associated chains, HLA-associated TCR beta chains in a later analysis were more clonally expanded and had lower generation probabilities. According to a later analysis, parvovirus B19, influenza, CMV and Epstein-Barr virus appeared linked to several top co-occurrence clusters. Because some donors lacked HLA typing at each locus, the association tests relied only on the typed subset. According to a later analysis, most CMV-associated TCR beta chains appeared to be HLA-restricted, and the HLA associations seemed to be driven largely by CMV exposure. A group of highly shared sequence variants was considered likely to be a technical artifact of the sequencing pipeline. A later genetic analysis reported fewer N-insertions in productive TCRs among donors in an Asian-associated ancestry cluster than the approximately 670-donor mean. The presence/absence analyses assumed that sequencing depth was roughly uniform across donors, and that assumption may not be true. In a later genetic analysis, a missense DCLRE1C variant was associated with V-gene and J-gene trimming of TCR beta chains, and the association was replicated in an independent cohort. When HLA alleles, especially DR and DQ, strongly co-occurred, TCR associations were difficult to assign to individual alleles. In vitro tests confirmed that a few of the cytomegalovirus-associated TCR beta chains recognize cytomegalovirus antigens. The classifier was reported to diagnose cytomegalovirus status with high specificity and sensitivity in both the original and validation cohorts.

From the cysteine through the phenylalanine, the CDR3 covers 16 amino acids. The entry retains the CDR3 DNA only, 48 bases that are in frame from base 1. V and J lose 5 bases and 3 bases, and a span of 18 bases separates them. Based on the germline V gene, the CDR1 and CDR2 sequences are SGHTA and FQGNSA. The cohort consisted of some 670 healthy bone marrow donors. At the time of sampling, every cohort member was nominally healthy, though immune exposures that went unrecorded were likely present. The donor was CMV seronegative and was included in the group of about 400 seronegative cohort members. A peripheral blood sample was provided by each donor, and peripheral blood mononuclear cells were used for TCR beta sequencing. Genomic DNA extraction from the blood cell samples was performed with the Qiagen DNeasy Blood Extraction Kit.

Sequencing was carried out using PBMCs. The V gene is TRBV7-2 and the J gene is TRBJ2-3, with a weak D call of TRBD1 (7 bases match). The sequence derives from a man in his forties in good health and CMV-seronegative. The sequenced DNA: TGTGCCAGCAGCGCACCAGGGGGGCTGAGAACAGATACGCAGTATTTT. It translates to CASSAPGGLRTDTQYF.